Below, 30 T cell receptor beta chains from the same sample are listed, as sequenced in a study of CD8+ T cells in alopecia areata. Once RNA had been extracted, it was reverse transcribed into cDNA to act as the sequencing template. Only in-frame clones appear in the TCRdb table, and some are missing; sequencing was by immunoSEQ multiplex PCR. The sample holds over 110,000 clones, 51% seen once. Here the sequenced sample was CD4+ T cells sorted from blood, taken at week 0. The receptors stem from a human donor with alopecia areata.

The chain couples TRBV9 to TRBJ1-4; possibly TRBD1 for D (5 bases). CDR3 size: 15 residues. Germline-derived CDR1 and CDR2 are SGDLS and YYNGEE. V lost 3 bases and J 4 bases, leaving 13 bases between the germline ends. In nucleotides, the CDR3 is TGTGCCAGCAGCGGGTCCGGGGCCTTTAATGAAAAACTGTTTTTT. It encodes CASSGSGAFNEKLFF.

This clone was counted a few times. This CDR3 reads CSVGWVGNQPQHF. The CDR3 DNA reads TGCAGCGTTGGTTGGGTGGGAAATCAGCCCCAGCATTTT. The genes are TRBV29-1 and TRBJ1-5; D unresolved. In germline, CDR1 is SQVTM, CDR2 ANQGSEA. V lost 4 bases and J lost 4, with 11 bases in between. The length of the CDR3 is 13 residues.

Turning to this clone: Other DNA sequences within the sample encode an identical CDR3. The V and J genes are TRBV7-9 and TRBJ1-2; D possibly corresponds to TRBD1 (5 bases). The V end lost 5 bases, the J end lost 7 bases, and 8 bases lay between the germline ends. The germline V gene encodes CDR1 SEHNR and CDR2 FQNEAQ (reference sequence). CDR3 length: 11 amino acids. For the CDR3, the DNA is TGTGCCAGCAGCCTCGGGGGTGGCTACACCTTC. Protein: CASSLGGGYTF.

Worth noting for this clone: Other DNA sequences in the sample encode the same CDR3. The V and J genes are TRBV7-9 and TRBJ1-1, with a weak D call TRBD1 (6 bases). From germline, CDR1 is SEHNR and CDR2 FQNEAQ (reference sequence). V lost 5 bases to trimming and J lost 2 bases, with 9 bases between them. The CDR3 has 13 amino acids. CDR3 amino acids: CASSIRGNTEAFF. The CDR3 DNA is TGTGCCAGCAGCATCAGGGGCAACACTGAAGCTTTCTTT.

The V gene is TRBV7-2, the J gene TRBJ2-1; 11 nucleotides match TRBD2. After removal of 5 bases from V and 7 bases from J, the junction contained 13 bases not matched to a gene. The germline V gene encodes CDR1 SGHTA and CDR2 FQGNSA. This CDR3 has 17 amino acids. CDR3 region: CASSRPTGLAVSNEQFF. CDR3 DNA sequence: TGTGCCAGCAGCCGCCCAACGGGACTAGCGGTTAGTAATGAGCAGTTCTTC.

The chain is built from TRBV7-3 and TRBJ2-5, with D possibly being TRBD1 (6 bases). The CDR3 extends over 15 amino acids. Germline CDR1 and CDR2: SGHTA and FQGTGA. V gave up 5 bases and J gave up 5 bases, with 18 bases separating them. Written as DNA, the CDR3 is TGTGCCAGCAGCCTAGAAGGACAGATCGGGGAGACCCAGTACTTC. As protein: CASSLEGQIGETQYF. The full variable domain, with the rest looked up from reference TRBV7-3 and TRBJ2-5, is GAGVSQTPSNKVTEKGKYVELRCDPISGHTALYWYRQSLGQGPEFLIYFQGTGAADDSGLPNDRFFAVRPEGSVSTLKIQRTERGDSAVYLCASSLEGQIGETQYFGPGTRLLVL.

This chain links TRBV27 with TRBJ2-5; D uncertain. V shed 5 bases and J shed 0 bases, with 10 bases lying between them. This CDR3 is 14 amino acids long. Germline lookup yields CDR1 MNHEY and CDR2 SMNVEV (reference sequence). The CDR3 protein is CASSRIPNQETQYF. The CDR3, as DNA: TGTGCCAGCAGTCGGATCCCCAACCAAGAGACCCAGTACTTC.

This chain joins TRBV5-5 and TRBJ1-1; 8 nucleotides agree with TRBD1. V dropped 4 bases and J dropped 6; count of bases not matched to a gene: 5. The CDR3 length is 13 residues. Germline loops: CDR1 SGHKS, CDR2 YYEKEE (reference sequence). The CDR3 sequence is CASSPGTGAEAFF. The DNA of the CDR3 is TGTGCCAGCAGCCCCGGGACAGGCGCTGAAGCTTTCTTT. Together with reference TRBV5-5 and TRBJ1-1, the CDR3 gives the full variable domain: DAGVTQSPTHLIKTRGQQVTLRCSPISGHKSVSWYQQVLGQGPQFIFQYYEKEERGRGNFPDRFSARQFPNYSSELNVNALLLGDSALYLCASSPGTGAEAFFGQGTRLTVV.

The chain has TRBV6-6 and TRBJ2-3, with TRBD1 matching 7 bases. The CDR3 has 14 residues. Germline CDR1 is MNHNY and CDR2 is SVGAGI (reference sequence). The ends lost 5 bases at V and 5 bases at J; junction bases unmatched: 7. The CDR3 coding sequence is TGTGCCAGCAGTGGGACAGCTAGGGAAGATACGCAGTATTTT. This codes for CASSGTAREDTQYF.

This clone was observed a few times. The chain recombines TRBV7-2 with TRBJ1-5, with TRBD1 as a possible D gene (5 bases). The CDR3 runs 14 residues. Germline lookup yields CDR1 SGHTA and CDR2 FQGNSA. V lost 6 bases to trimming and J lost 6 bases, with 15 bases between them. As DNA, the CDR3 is TGTGCCAGCAGGAGGGACGGAAGGGGTCAGCCCCAGCATTTT. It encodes CASRRDGRGQPQHF.

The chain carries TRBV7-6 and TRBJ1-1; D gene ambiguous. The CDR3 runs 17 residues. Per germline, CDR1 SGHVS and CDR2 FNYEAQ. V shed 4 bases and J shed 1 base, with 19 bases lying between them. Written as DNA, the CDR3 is TGTGCCAGCAGCTCACGGACGCTGGGCTTGCAGAACACTGAAGCTTTCTTT. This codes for CASSSRTLGLQNTEAFF. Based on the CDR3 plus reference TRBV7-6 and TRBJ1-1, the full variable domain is GAGVSQSPRYKVTKRGQDVALRCDPISGHVSLYWYRQALGQGPEFLTYFNYEAQQDKSGLPNDRFSAERPEGSISTLTIQRTEQRDSAMYRCASSSRTLGLQNTEAFFGQGTRLTVV.

This CDR3 is CASSMGLAGSETQYF. CDR3 nucleotide sequence: TGTGCCAGTAGTATGGGACTAGCGGGAAGTGAGACCCAGTACTTC. The V call is TRBV19, the J call TRBJ2-5, with TRBD2 identical over 13 bases. J was trimmed by 5 bases and V by 3 bases; bases with no gene match: 3. Germline V CDR1 and CDR2: LNHDA, SQIVND (reference sequence). The CDR3 covers 15 residues.

For the CDR3, the DNA is TGTGCCTGGACCCTCTCGGGGGGGACCGGTCAGCCCCAGCATTTT. This codes for CAWTLSGGTGQPQHF. This chain connects TRBV30 to TRBJ1-5; a weak D match, TRBD1 (5 bases). The germline V and J ends were trimmed by 4 bases and 6 bases, with 19 bases remaining between them. The germline V gene encodes CDR1 GTSNPN and CDR2 SVGIG (reference sequence). CDR3 length: 15 residues.

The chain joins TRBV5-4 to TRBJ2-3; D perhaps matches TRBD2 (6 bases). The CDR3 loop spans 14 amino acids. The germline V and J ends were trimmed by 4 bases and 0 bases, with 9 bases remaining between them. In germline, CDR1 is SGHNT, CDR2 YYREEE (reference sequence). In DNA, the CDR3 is TGTGCCAGCAGCCCCAGCGGGAGCACAGATACGCAGTATTTT. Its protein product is CASSPSGSTDTQYF. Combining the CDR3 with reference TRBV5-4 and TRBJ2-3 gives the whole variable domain ETGVTQSPTHLIKTRGQQVTLRCSSQSGHNTVSWYQQALGQGPQFIFQYYREEENGRGNFPPRFSGLQFPNYSSELNVNALELDDSALYLCASSPSGSTDTQYFGPGTRLTVL.

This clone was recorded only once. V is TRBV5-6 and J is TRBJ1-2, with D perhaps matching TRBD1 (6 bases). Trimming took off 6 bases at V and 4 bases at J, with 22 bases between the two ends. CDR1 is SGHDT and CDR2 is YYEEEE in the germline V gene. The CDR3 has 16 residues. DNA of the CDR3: TGTGCCAGCATCCTCGGGGAGATACAGGGATCCTATGGCTACACCTTC. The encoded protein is CASILGEIQGSYGYTF.

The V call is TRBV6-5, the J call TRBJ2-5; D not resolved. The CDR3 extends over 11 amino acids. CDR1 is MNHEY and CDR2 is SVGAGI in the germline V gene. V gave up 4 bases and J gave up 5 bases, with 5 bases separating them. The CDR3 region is CASSSLETQYF. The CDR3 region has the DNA TGTGCCAGCAGTTCCTTGGAGACCCAGTACTTC.

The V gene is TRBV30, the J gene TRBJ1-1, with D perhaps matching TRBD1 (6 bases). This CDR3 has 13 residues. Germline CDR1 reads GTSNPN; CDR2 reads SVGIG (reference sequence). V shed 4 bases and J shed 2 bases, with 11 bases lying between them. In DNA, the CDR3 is TGTGCCTGGAATTACGGGGGCAACACTGAAGCTTTCTTT. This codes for CAWNYGGNTEAFF.

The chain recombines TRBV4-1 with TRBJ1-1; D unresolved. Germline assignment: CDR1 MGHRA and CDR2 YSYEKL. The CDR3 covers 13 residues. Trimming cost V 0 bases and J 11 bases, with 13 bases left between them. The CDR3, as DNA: TGCGCCAGCAGCCAAGATCTCCCACACGGGGCTTTCTTT. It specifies CASSQDLPHGAFF.

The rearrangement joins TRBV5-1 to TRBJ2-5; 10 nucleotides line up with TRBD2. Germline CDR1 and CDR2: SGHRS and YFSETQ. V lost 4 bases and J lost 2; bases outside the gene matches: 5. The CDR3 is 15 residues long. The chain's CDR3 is CASSPGLADQETQYF. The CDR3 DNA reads TGCGCCAGCAGCCCCGGACTAGCGGATCAAGAGACCCAGTACTTC.

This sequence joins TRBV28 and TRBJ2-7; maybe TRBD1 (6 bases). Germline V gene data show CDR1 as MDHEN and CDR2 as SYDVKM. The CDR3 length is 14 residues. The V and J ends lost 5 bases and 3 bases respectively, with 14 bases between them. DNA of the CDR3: TGTGCCAGCAGTCTATTCCAGGACAGCTACGAGCAGTACTTC. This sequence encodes CASSLFQDSYEQYF.

The CDR3 is CAWSVLGRGGETQYF. The CDR3 bases are TGTGCCTGGAGTGTACTCGGGCGGGGCGGTGAGACCCAGTACTTC. The rearrangement joins TRBV30 to TRBJ2-5; weak D call: TRBD2 (6 bases). V was trimmed by 0 bases and J by 5 bases, leaving 16 bases between them. Germline CDR1 and CDR2: GTSNPN and SVGIG (reference sequence). CDR3 length: 15 residues.

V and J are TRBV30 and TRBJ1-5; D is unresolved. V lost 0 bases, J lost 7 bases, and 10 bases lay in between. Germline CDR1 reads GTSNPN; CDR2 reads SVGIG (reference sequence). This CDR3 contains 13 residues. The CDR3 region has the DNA TGTGCCTGGAGTGTAGGAGGTCCCCAGCCCCAGCATTTT. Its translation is CAWSVGGPQPQHF.

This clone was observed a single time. In DNA, the CDR3 is TGCAGCGTAGGACAGAACACCGGGGAGCTGTTTTTT. This encodes CSVGQNTGELFF. V usage is TRBV29-1 and J usage is TRBJ2-2; a weak D match, TRBD1 (5 bases). The CDR3 length is 12 residues. The germline V and J ends were trimmed by 6 bases and 1 base, with 6 bases remaining between them. Germline V gene data show CDR1 as SQVTM and CDR2 as ANQGSEA.

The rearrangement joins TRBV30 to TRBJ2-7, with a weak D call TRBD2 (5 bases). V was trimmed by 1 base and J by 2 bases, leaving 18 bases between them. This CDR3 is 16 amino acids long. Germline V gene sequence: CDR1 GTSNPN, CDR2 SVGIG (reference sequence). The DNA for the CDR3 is TGTGCCTGGAGTGATAAGTCTAGCTGGAACACCTACGAGCAGTACTTC. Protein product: CAWSDKSSWNTYEQYF.

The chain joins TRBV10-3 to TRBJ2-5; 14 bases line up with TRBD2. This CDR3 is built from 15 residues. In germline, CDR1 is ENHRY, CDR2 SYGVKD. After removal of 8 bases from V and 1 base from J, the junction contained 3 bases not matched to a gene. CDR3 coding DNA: TGTGCCATCCGGGGGACTAGCGGGGGCCAAGAGACCCAGTACTTC. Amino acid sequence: CAIRGTSGGQETQYF.

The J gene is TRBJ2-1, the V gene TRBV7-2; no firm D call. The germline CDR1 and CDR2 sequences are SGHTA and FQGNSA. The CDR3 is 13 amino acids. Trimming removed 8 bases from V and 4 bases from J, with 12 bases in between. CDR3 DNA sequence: TGTGCCAGCGCCTTTAGGCTATACAATGAGCAGTTCTTC. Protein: CASAFRLYNEQFF.

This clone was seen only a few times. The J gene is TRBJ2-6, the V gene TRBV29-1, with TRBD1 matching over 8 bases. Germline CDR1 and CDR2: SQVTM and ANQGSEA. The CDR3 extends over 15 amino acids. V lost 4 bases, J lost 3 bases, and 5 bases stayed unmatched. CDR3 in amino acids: CSVGGRGRGANVLTF. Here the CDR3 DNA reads TGCAGCGTTGGGGGCAGGGGGCGTGGGGCCAACGTCCTGACTTTC.

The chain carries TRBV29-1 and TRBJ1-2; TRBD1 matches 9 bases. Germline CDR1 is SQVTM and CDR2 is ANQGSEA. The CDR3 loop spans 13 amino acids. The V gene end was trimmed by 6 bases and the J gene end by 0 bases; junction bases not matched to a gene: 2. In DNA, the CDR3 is TGCAGCGTGGGACAGGGCCCTAACTATGGCTACACCTTC. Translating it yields CSVGQGPNYGYTF.

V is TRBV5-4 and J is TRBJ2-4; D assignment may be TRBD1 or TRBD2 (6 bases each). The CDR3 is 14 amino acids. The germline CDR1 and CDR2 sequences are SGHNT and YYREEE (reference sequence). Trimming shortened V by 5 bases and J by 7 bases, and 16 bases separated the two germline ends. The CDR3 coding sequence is TGTGCCAGCAGTTCTCCGGGGGCCGGGAACATTCAGTACTTC. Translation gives CASSSPGAGNIQYF.

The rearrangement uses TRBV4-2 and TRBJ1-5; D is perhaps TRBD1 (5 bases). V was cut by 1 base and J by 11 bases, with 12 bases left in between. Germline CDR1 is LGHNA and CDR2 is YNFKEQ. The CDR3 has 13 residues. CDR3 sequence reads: CASSQVGGSAQHF. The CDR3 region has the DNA TGTGCCAGCAGCCAAGTTGGGGGATCGGCCCAGCATTTT.